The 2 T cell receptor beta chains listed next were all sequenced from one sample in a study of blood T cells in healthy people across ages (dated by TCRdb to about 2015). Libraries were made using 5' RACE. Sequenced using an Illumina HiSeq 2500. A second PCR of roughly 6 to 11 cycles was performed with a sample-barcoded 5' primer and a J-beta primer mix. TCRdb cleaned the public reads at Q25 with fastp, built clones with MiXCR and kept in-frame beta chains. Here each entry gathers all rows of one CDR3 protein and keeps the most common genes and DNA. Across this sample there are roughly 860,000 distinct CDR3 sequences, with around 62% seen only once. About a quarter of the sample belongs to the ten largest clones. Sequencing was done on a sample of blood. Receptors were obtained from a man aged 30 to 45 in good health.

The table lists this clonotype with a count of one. CDR3 loop: CASSFYSNPNEKLFF. In DNA form, the CDR3 reads TGTGCCAGCAGTTTCTACAGTAACCCTAATGAAAAACTGTTTTTT. This chain connects TRBV12-3 or TRBV12-4 to TRBJ1-4; D is uncertain. The V end was cut by 3 bases, the J end by 3 bases, with 11 bases between. The CDR3 is 15 amino acids.

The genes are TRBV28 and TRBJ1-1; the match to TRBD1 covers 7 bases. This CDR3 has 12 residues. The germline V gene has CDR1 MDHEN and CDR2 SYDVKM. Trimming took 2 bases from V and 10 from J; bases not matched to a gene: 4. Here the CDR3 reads CASSLRQGGAFF. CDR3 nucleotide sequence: TGTGCCAGCAGTTTACGGCAGGGGGGAGCTTTCTTT.